Below are 10 T cell receptor beta chains sequenced from a single sample in a study of shared clonotypes between healthy human individuals. The table came from immunoSEQ multiplex PCR; TCRdb's copy has only in-frame clones and leaves some out. Seen here are about 2.4 million clones, around 90% observed once, and the top ten hold roughly 0.14%. Material for sequencing was naive CD4+ T cells sorted from blood. Subset given: CD45RA+ positively selected. Receptors originate from a man aged 18 to 30 in good health.

This chain links TRBV7-3 with TRBJ2-3; D perhaps matches TRBD1 (6 bases). The V and J ends lost 5 bases and 5 bases respectively, with 8 bases between them. The CDR3 contains 12 residues. Per germline, CDR1 SGHTA and CDR2 FQGTGA. The CDR3 loop is CASSQGQDTQYF. CDR3 sequence (DNA): TGTGCCAGCAGCCAGGGGCAAGATACGCAGTATTTT.

V is TRBV18 and J is TRBJ1-1; D call uncertain. This CDR3 has 14 amino acids. The V and J ends lost 1 base and 0 bases respectively, with 6 bases between them. Germline lookup yields CDR1 KGHSH and CDR2 LQKENI. The CDR3 DNA follows: TGTGCCAGCTCACCACTTCTGGTGAACACTGAAGCTTTCTTT. As protein: CASSPLLVNTEAFF.

This chain connects TRBV18 to TRBJ2-7; perhaps TRBD1 as D (6 bases). Per germline, CDR1 KGHSH and CDR2 LQKENI. The CDR3 has 15 amino acids. The V end was cut by 0 bases, the J end by 3 bases, with 12 bases between. The CDR3 DNA is TGTGCCAGCTCACCACCGCTAAGCAGGGGCTACGAGCAGTACTTC. This gives the protein CASSPPLSRGYEQYF.

This rearrangement joins TRBV10-3 to TRBJ2-3; TRBD2 might be the D (6 bases). Germline assignment: CDR1 ENHRY and CDR2 SYGVKD. Trimming took off 2 bases at V and 3 bases at J, with 12 bases between the two ends. The CDR3 is made up of 15 amino acids. CDR3 loop: CAISETGLETDTQYF. CDR3 nucleotide sequence: TGTGCCATCAGTGAGACGGGACTTGAGACAGATACGCAGTATTTT.

Worth noting for this clone: Other DNA sequences in the same sample also yield this CDR3. The chain has TRBV18 and TRBJ2-7; 9 bases align to TRBD1. CDR3 length: 13 amino acids. Germline loops: CDR1 KGHSH, CDR2 LQKENI. J lost 3 bases, V lost 5 bases, and 2 bases had no gene match. The CDR3 is CASSDRGFYEQYF. The CDR3 coding sequence is TGTGCCAGCTCAGACAGGGGGTTCTACGAGCAGTACTTC.

V is TRBV30 and J is TRBJ2-1; the D is unclear. V was trimmed by 2 bases and J by 7 bases, leaving 9 bases between them. This CDR3 region has 12 residues. Per germline, CDR1 GTSNPN and CDR2 SVGIG (reference sequence). This CDR3 is CAWSPGRNEQFF. CDR3 DNA sequence: TGTGCCTGGAGTCCCGGCCGGAATGAGCAGTTCTTC.

This chain connects TRBV6-1 to TRBJ2-1; 9 nucleotides agree with TRBD2. Germline V gene lookup returns CDR1 MNHNS and CDR2 SASEGT. The CDR3 runs to 12 residues. The CDR3 here is CIVAGAYNEQFF. CDR3 in DNA: TGTATAGTAGCGGGGGCCTACAATGAGCAGTTCTTC.

The chain couples TRBV9 to TRBJ2-3; D gene uncertain. This CDR3 contains 15 residues. CDR1 and CDR2 from the germline V gene are SGDLS and YYNGEE. Trimming removed 1 base from V and 2 bases from J, with 11 bases in between. The CDR3 DNA sequence: TGTGCCAGCAGCGTAACCAGTACCAACACAGATACGCAGTATTTT. This encodes CASSVTSTNTDTQYF.

The rearrangement uses TRBV7-2 and TRBJ2-5; D ambiguous. V shed 5 bases and J shed 5 bases, with 15 bases lying between them. Germline V CDR1 and CDR2: SGHTA, FQGNSA. The CDR3 sequence is 14 residues long. The CDR3: CASSPFLGFETQYF. In nucleotides, the CDR3 is TGTGCCAGCAGCCCCTTCTTGGGATTTGAGACCCAGTACTTC.

Notes on this clone: Other nucleotide sequences from this sample produce the same CDR3. The chain is built from TRBV6-5 and TRBJ1-1, with D hard to call. Trimming pared 2 bases from V and 2 bases from J, leaving 6 bases between. The CDR3 covers 13 residues. Germline V lookup: CDR1 MNHEY, CDR2 SVGAGI. The CDR3, as DNA: TGTGCCAGCAGTTACCTGGGAAACACTGAAGCTTTCTTT. It codes for CASSYLGNTEAFF.